The 8 T cell receptor beta chains in this list originate from one sample, sequenced in a study of blood T cell repertoires in COVID-19. TCRdb's table, derived via immunoSEQ multiplex PCR, lists solely in-frame clones and lacks some. The table lists more than 250,000 clones, about 82% of them singletons. The sequenced material came from peripheral blood. Every receptor here comes from a woman between 45 and 60 years old with acute or convalescent COVID-19.

The table lists this clone with a few counts. CDR3 protein: CASSQEVGLAGLWEQYF. The DNA of the CDR3 is TGTGCCAGCAGCCAAGAAGTGGGACTAGCGGGACTGTGGGAGCAGTACTTC. This sequence joins TRBV4-2 and TRBJ2-7; 13 bases line up with TRBD2. The CDR3 spans 17 residues. Germline CDR1 LGHNA, CDR2 YNFKEQ. V lost 0 bases to trimming and J lost 7 bases; unmatched junction nucleotides: 9.

The chain combines TRBV6-6 with TRBJ2-3, with 8 bases lining up with TRBD1. The ends lost 2 bases at V and 4 bases at J; junction bases unmatched: 8. This CDR3 contains 16 residues. CDR1 MNHNY and CDR2 SVGAGI come from the germline V gene (reference sequence). CDR3 nucleotide sequence: TGTGCCAGCAGTTACCGAGTCAGGGGGCTCTCAGATACGCAGTATTTT. This encodes CASSYRVRGLSDTQYF.

This clone was found a few times. The chain recombines TRBV7-9 with TRBJ1-4; D not resolved. Germline assignment: CDR1 SEHNR and CDR2 FQNEAQ (reference sequence). V lost 3 bases to trimming and J lost 5 bases, with 7 bases between them. The CDR3 runs 13 residues. CDR3 sequence reads: CASSFRENEKLFF. For the CDR3, the DNA is TGTGCCAGCAGCTTTCGGGAAAATGAAAAACTGTTTTTT.

This clone came up once. This chain uses TRBV9 with TRBJ2-7, with D unresolved. The CDR3 totals 13 residues. The ends were cut back, 2 bases at V and 6 bases at J, with 12 bases in the middle. The V gene's germline CDR1 is SGDLS and CDR2 YYNGEE. The CDR3, as DNA: TGTGCCAGCAGCGTGGTTTCCCTCGGCGAGCAGTACTTC. The encoded protein is CASSVVSLGEQYF.

The chain joins TRBV12-3 or TRBV12-4 to TRBJ2-3, with D possibly matching TRBD1 (6 bases). Trimming took 5 bases from V and 4 from J, leaving 10 bases between them. The CDR3 sequence is 13 residues long. The DNA of the CDR3 is TGTGCCAGCAGTCCGGCAGGGGCAGATACGCAGTATTTT. Amino acids: CASSPAGADTQYF.

This chain links TRBV24-1 with TRBJ2-1, with 12 bases that match TRBD2. The junction had 2 bases not matched to a gene; V was cut back by 1 base and J by 5 bases. CDR1 is KGHDR and CDR2 is SFDVKD in the germline V gene. This CDR3 spans 16 amino acids. The CDR3 coding sequence is TGTGCCACCAGTGATTTCCTAGCGGGAGGGGACAATGAGCAGTTCTTC. Translation: CATSDFLAGGDNEQFF.

V gene TRBV28 combines with J gene TRBJ1-4; the D gene is possibly TRBD1 (6 bases). Per the germline V gene, CDR1 is MDHEN and CDR2 is SYDVKM. The V end lost 3 bases, the J end lost 3 bases, and 14 bases lay between the germline ends. The CDR3 runs 16 residues. The CDR3 sequence is CASSFAGGDSNEKLFF. CDR3 bases: TGTGCCAGCAGTTTCGCGGGGGGCGATTCTAATGAAAAACTGTTTTTT.

V and J are TRBV27 and TRBJ2-7; TRBD2 matches at 7 bases. The CDR3 totals 16 residues. V dropped 0 bases and J dropped 4; count of bases not matched to a gene: 9. Germline V gene lookup returns CDR1 MNHEY and CDR2 SMNVEV (reference sequence). CDR3 in amino acids: CASSLSTPRGEYEQYF. The CDR3 DNA reads TGTGCCAGCAGTTTATCTACCCCACGGGGGGAGTACGAGCAGTACTTC.